This note documents a single T cell receptor beta chain sequence. This sample is part of a study of shared clonotypes between healthy human individuals. The CDR3 is 16 residues long. Per germline, CDR1 SGHTA and CDR2 FQGNSA. The V and J ends lost 3 bases and 7 bases respectively, with 16 bases between them. This table comes from immunoSEQ multiplex PCR, and its TCRdb copy is limited to in-frame clones, with some not included. The sample comprises about 320,000 clones, around 90% of which are singletons, and around 15% rests with the top ten. The sample consisted of memory CD8+ T cells sorted from blood. Subset here: CD45RO+ cells pooled with CCR7-negative TemRA cells. The sequence was obtained from a young man in good health. The chain links TRBV7-2 to TRBJ1-6, with D possibly being TRBD1 (6 bases). CDR3 protein: CASSFWGTNMNSPLHF. Here the CDR3 DNA reads TGTGCCAGCAGCTTTTGGGGGACAAACATGAATTCACCCCTCCACTTT.